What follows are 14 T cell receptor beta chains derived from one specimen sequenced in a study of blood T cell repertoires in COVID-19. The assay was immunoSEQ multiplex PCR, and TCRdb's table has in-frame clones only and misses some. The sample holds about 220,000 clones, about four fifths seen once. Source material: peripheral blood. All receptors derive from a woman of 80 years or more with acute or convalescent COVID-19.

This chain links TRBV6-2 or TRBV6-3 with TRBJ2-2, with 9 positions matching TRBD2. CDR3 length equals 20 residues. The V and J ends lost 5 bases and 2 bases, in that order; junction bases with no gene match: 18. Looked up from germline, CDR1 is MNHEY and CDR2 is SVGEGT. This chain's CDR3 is CASSIHLLRGGLINTGELFF. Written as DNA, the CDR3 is TGTGCCAGCAGTATCCACCTCTTGCGGGGGGGCTTGATCAACACCGGGGAGCTGTTTTTT.

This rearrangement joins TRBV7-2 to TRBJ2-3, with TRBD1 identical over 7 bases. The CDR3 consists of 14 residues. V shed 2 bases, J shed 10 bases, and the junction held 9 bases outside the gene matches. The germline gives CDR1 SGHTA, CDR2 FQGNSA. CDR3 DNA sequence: TGTGCCAGCAGCTTATTTGCGACAGGGTTGGCGCAGTATTTT. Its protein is CASSLFATGLAQYF.

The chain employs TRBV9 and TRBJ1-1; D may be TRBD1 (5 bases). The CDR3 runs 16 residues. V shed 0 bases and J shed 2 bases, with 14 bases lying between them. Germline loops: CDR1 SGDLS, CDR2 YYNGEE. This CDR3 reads CASSVGWQGGNTEAFF. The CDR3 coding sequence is TGTGCCAGCAGCGTAGGGTGGCAGGGAGGAAACACTGAAGCTTTCTTT.

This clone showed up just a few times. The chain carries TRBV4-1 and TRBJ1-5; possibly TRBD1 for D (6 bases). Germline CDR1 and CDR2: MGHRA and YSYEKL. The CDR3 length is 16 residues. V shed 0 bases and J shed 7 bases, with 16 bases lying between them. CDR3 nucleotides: TGCGCCAGCAGCCAAGATGCCGGGGGGCTAAACCAGCCCCAGCATTTT. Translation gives CASSQDAGGLNQPQHF.

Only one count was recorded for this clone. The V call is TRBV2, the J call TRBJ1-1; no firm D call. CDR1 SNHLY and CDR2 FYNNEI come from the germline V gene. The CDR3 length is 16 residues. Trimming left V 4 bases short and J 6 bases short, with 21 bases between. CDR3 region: CASSVEFALAAPEAFF. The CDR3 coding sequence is TGTGCCAGCAGTGTGGAATTCGCGCTTGCGGCCCCTGAAGCTTTCTTT.

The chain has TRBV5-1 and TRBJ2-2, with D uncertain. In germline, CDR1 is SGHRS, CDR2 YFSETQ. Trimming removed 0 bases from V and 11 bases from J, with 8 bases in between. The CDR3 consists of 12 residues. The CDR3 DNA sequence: TGCGCCAGCAGCTTGGTGGGCCGTGAGCTGTTTTTT. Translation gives CASSLVGRELFF.

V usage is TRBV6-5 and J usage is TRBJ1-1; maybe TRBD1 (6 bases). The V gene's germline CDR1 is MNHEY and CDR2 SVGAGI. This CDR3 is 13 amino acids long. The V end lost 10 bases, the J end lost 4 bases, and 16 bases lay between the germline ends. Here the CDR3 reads CATSTGRGTEAFF. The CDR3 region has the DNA TGTGCCACTTCTACAGGGAGGGGCACTGAAGCTTTCTTT.

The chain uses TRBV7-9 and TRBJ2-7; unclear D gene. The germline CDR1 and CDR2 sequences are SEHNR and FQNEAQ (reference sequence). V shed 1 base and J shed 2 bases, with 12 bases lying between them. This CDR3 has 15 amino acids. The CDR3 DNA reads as TGTGCCAGCAGCTTAGATTCGGCAGGCCCCTACGAGCAGTACTTC. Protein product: CASSLDSAGPYEQYF. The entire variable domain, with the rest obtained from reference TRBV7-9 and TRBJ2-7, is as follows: DTGVSQNPRHKITKRGQNVTFRCDPISEHNRLYWYRQTLGQGPEFLTYFQNEAQLEKSRLLSDRFSAERPKGSFSTLEIQRTEQGDSAMYLCASSLDSAGPYEQYFGPGTRLTVT.

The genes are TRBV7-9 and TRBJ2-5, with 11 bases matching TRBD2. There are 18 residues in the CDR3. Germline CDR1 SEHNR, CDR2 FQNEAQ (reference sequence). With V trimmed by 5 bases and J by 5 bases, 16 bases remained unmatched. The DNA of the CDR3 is TGTGCCAGCAGCCCCCTGCCTCTAGCGGGGGGTCCCCGGGAGACCCAGTACTTC. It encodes CASSPLPLAGGPRETQYF. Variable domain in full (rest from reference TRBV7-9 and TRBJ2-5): DTGVSQNPRHKITKRGQNVTFRCDPISEHNRLYWYRQTLGQGPEFLTYFQNEAQLEKSRLLSDRFSAERPKGSFSTLEIQRTEQGDSAMYLCASSPLPLAGGPRETQYFGPGTRLLVL.

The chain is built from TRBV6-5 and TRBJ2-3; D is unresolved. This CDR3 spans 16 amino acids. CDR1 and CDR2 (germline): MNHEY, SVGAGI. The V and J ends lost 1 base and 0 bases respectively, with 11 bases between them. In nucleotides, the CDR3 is TGTGCCAGCAGTTACTGGGCAGGCTATAGCACAGATACGCAGTATTTT. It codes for CASSYWAGYSTDTQYF.

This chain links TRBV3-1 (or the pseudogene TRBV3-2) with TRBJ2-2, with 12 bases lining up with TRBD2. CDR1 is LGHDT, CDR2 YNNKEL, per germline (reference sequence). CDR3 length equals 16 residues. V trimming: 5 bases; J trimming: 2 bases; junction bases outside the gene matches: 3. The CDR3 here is CASSVTSGGNTGELFF. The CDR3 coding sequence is TGTGCCAGCAGCGTGACTAGCGGGGGAAACACCGGGGAGCTGTTTTTT.

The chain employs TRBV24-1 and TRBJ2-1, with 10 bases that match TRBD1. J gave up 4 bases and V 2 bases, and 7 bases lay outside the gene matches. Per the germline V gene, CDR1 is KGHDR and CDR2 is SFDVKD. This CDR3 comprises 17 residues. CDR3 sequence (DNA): TGTGCCACCAGTGATTCAGGGACAGGGGCCACATACAATGAGCAGTTCTTC. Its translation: CATSDSGTGATYNEQFF.

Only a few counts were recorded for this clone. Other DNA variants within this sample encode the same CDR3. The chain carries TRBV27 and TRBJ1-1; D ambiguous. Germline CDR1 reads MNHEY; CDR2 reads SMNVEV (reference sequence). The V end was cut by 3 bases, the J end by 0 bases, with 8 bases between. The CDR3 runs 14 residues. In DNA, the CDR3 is TGTGCCAGCAGTTTTCGGGGTATGAACACTGAAGCTTTCTTT. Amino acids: CASSFRGMNTEAFF.

The CDR3 spells CASGSFTGSGGNTIYF. For the CDR3, the DNA is TGTGCTAGTGGATCCTTCACAGGGTCTGGAGGAAACACCATATATTTT. J is TRBJ1-3 and V is TRBV12-5; TRBD1 might be the D (6 bases). This CDR3 has 16 amino acids. The V end was cut by 6 bases, the J end by 4 bases, with 19 bases between. Germline V gene lookup returns CDR1 LGHNT and CDR2 FRNRAP.